The 20 T cell receptor beta chains presented below share a single source sample, sequenced in a study of CD8 T cells in Susac syndrome. RNA totalling roughly 0.45 to 1 ug underwent reverse transcription with random hexamers. TCRdb re-derived calls from the immunoSEQ multiplex PCR reads in MiXCR, one entry per CDR3 protein. This table has 150,000 or so distinct CDR3 sequences, nearly 97% appearing once. Sequencing input: CD8+ T cells from PBMCs. The receptors originated from a human donor with multiple sclerosis.

V is TRBV5-4 and J is TRBJ2-1, with 8 bases that match TRBD2. This CDR3 has 15 amino acids. From germline, CDR1 is SGHNT and CDR2 YYREEE (reference sequence). Trimming took 4 bases from V and 5 from J; bases not matched to a gene: 8. DNA for the CDR3: TGTGCCAGCAGCGTAGTTCTAGCGGGCGACAATGAGCAGTTCTTC. This translates into CASSVVLAGDNEQFF.

This rearrangement joins TRBV3-1 to TRBJ1-2, with 7 bases lining up with TRBD1. V lost 4 bases to trimming and J lost 6 bases; unmatched junction nucleotides: 8. CDR3 length equals 14 residues. CDR1 and CDR2 (germline): LGHDT, YNNKEL (reference sequence). This chain's CDR3 is CASSPQQGMDGYTF. CDR3 coding DNA: TGTGCCAGCAGCCCCCAACAGGGGATGGATGGCTACACCTTC.

The chain links TRBV2 to TRBJ1-5; D is undetermined. The CDR3 runs to 12 residues. Germline lookup yields CDR1 SNHLY and CDR2 FYNNEI. Trimming removed 3 bases from V and 11 bases from J, with 11 bases in between. In DNA, the CDR3 is TGTGCCAGCAGTGATGTGGGGATATCCCAGCATTTT. Its protein product is CASSDVGISQHF.

V is TRBV20-1 and J is TRBJ2-7; D might be TRBD1 or TRBD2, each matching 5 bases. Per germline, CDR1 DFQATT and CDR2 SNEGSKA (reference sequence). V dropped 5 bases and J dropped 7 bases, with 12 bases sitting between them. CDR3 length: 11 amino acids. The CDR3 DNA reads as TGCAGTGCTGGGGCGGGTCTGGAGCAGTACGTC. Protein sequence: CSAGAGLEQYV.

V is TRBV3-1 and J is TRBJ2-7, with 9 bases that match TRBD1. Trimming cost V 6 bases and J 3 bases; bases outside gene matches: 6. In germline, CDR1 is LGHDT, CDR2 YNNKEL (reference sequence). The CDR3 is 14 amino acids. The CDR3 spells CASSPGQGSYEQYV. The CDR3 region has the DNA TGTGCCAGCAGTCCCGGACAGGGGAGCTACGAGCAGTACGTC.

V gene TRBV7-9 combines with J gene TRBJ2-7; maybe TRBD1 (7 bases). The CDR3 contains 14 residues. The germline V gene encodes CDR1 SEHNR and CDR2 FQNEAQ (reference sequence). The V end was cut by 5 bases, the J end by 5 bases, with 16 bases between. The DNA of the CDR3 is TGTGCCAGCAGCGGAGGGGGCTTTCGGAACGAGCAGTACTTC. The encoded protein is CASSGGGFRNEQYF.

The chain recombines TRBV7-9 with TRBJ2-3; 10 positions agree with TRBD2. CDR1 is SEHNR and CDR2 is FQNEAQ in the germline V gene (reference sequence). The V segment lost 1 base and the J segment 5 bases; nucleotides outside the gene matches: 6. CDR3 length: 16 amino acids. The CDR3 loop is CASSLDGTSARDTQYF. The CDR3 DNA reads TGTGCCAGCAGCTTAGATGGGACTAGCGCGAGAGATACGCAGTATTTT.

The chain carries TRBV29-1 and TRBJ1-1, with D unclear. The CDR3 is 12 residues long. Germline assignment: CDR1 SQVTM and CDR2 ANQGSEA. Trimming removed 7 bases from V and 1 base from J, with 10 bases in between. CDR3: CSAMTPNTEAFF. CDR3 DNA: TGCAGCGCCATGACCCCGAACACTGAAGCTTTCTTT.

This CDR3 is CASSPGTGITEQYF. The CDR3, as DNA: TGTGCCAGCAGCCCAGGGACGGGGATTACGGAGCAGTACTTC. The chain has TRBV3-1 and TRBJ2-7; D possibly uses TRBD1 or TRBD2 (5 bases each). This CDR3 is built from 14 residues. CDR1 is LGHDT, CDR2 YNNKEL, per germline (reference sequence). Deletions cut 4 bases from V and 7 bases from J, with 17 bases between.

The chain combines TRBV9 with TRBJ2-7; the D is unclear. Germline assignment: CDR1 SGDLS and CDR2 YYNGEE. The length of the CDR3 is 13 residues. Trimming removed 0 bases at V and 3 bases at J, with 7 bases between. The CDR3 region is CASSVDGNYEQYF. The CDR3 DNA is TGTGCCAGCAGCGTAGATGGTAACTACGAGCAGTACTTC.

The chain couples TRBV29-1 to TRBJ2-5; D is ambiguous. Germline V gene lookup returns CDR1 SQVTM and CDR2 ANQGSEA. The V end lost 7 bases, the J end lost 4 bases, and 16 bases lay between the germline ends. This CDR3 has 13 residues. CDR3 DNA: TGCAGCGCTCGGACGGGCTTAAGAGAGACCCAGTACTTC. Translating gives CSARTGLRETQYF.

V and J are TRBV15 and TRBJ2-1; 9 bases map to TRBD2. Germline V lookup: CDR1 LNHNV, CDR2 YYDKDF (reference sequence). The CDR3 totals 15 residues. The V and J ends lost 5 bases and 6 bases, in that order; junction bases with no gene match: 8. The CDR3 coding sequence is TGTGCCACCAGCGGATTAGCGGGGGAGACCAATGAGCAGTTCTTC. Its protein product is CATSGLAGETNEQFF.

This rearrangement joins TRBV3-1 to TRBJ2-1; weak D call: TRBD1 (5 bases). V was pared by 0 bases and J by 3 bases, with 9 bases between. Germline V gene sequence: CDR1 LGHDT, CDR2 YNNKEL (reference sequence). The CDR3 covers 15 residues. The CDR3 here is CASSQDRGYYNEQFF. CDR3 coding DNA: TGTGCCAGCAGCCAAGATAGGGGTTACTACAATGAGCAGTTCTTC.

V usage is TRBV2 and J usage is TRBJ2-1; D may correspond to TRBD1 or TRBD2 (5 bases each). The germline V gene has CDR1 SNHLY and CDR2 FYNNEI. The CDR3 extends over 16 amino acids. Trimming took 6 bases from V and 5 from J, leaving 20 bases between them. CDR3 residues: CASRARSGRPDNEQFF. The CDR3 bases are TGTGCCAGCAGGGCCCGATCGGGGCGGCCTGACAATGAGCAGTTCTTC.

This clonotype showed up just once. V gene TRBV12-3 or TRBV12-4 combines with J gene TRBJ1-6, with TRBD1 identical over 10 bases. Germline trimming cut 3 bases from V and 7 bases from J; bases unmatched to any gene: 3. The CDR3 has 15 amino acids. The DNA for the CDR3 is TGTGCCAGCAGTTTTTTGGACAGGGGGAATTCACCCCTCCACTTT. Amino acid sequence: CASSFLDRGNSPLHF.

The J gene is TRBJ2-7, the V gene TRBV3-1, with no clear D. Germline CDR1 and CDR2: LGHDT and YNNKEL (reference sequence). This CDR3 contains 12 residues. Trimming shortened V by 5 bases and J by 2 bases, and 7 bases separated the two germline ends. CDR3: CASSIRTYEQYV. In nucleotides, the CDR3 is TGTGCCAGCAGCATTCGTACCTACGAGCAGTACGTC.

The chain recombines TRBV13 with TRBJ1-1, with D perhaps matching TRBD1 (6 bases). Looked up from germline, CDR1 is PRHDT and CDR2 is FYEKMQ (reference sequence). Trimming took 2 bases from V and 1 from J, leaving 8 bases between them. This CDR3 contains 14 residues. The CDR3 DNA reads as TGTGCCAGCAGCTTACCAGGGGAGAACACTGAAGCTTTCTTT. This sequence encodes CASSLPGENTEAFF.

The chain links TRBV13 to TRBJ2-5; the D gene is possibly TRBD1 (6 bases). Germline CDR1 reads PRHDT; CDR2 reads FYEKMQ (reference sequence). Trimming removed 4 bases at V and 5 bases at J, with 17 bases between. CDR3 length: 15 residues. CDR3 residues: CASSSDGQRFETQYF. Written as DNA, the CDR3 is TGTGCCAGCAGCTCGGACGGACAGAGGTTCGAGACCCAGTACTTC.

This rearrangement joins TRBV12-3 or TRBV12-4 to TRBJ2-7, with a weak D call TRBD1 (6 bases). V was trimmed by 1 base and J by 2 bases, leaving 12 bases between them. The CDR3 is 15 residues long. CDR3 DNA: TGTGCCAGCAGTTTAGGTGCAGGGGCTGCCTACGAGCAGTACTTC. This gives the protein CASSLGAGAAYEQYF.

This clonotype was picked up a small number of times. V and J are TRBV12-3 or TRBV12-4 and TRBJ2-7, with D maybe TRBD2 (7 bases). This CDR3 region has 13 residues. Trimming left V 0 bases short and J 6 bases short, with 9 bases between. CDR3 protein: CASSLAGGGEQYF. The CDR3 DNA sequence: TGTGCCAGCAGTTTAGCGGGAGGGGGCGAGCAGTACTTC.